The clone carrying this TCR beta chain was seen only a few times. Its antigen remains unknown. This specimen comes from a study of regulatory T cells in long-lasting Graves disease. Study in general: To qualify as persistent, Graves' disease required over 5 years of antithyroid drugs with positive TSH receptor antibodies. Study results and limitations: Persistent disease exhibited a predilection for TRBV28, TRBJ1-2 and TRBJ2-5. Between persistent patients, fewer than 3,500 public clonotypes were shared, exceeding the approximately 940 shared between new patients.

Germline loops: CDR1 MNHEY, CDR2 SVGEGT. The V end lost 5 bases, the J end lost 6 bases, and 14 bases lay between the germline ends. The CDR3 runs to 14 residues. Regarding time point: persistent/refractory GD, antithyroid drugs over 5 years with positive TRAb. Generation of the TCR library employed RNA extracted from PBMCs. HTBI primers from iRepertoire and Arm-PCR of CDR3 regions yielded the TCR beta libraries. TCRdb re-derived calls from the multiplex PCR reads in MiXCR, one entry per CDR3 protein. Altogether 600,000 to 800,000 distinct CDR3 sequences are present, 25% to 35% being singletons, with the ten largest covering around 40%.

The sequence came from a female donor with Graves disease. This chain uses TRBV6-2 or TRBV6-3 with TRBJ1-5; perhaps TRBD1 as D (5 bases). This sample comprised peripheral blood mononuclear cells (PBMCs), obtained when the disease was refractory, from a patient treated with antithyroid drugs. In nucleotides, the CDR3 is TGTGCCAGCAGTGATACTTTGGGGGGTCAGCCCCAGCATTTT. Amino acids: CASSDTLGGQPQHF.